These T cell receptor beta chains were read from a single sample in a study of blood T cell repertoires in COVID-19. TCRdb's table, derived via immunoSEQ multiplex PCR, lists solely in-frame clones and lacks some. Here the sample spans 200,000 or so clones, 86% being singletons. The material sequenced was PBMCs or T cells enriched from blood (not recorded which). These receptors all stem from a woman in her 40s with acute COVID-19. Both conserved end residues are part of each CDR3. D genes are given only for firm matches. Only some rows state a clone size, as once, few, many or a class for expanded clones.

CDR3: CSVEGVSNQPQHF
DNA: TGCAGCGTTGAGGGAGTTAGCAATCAGCCCCAGCATTTT
V: TRBV29-1
size: -
J: TRBJ1-5
D: -

CDR3: CASSLVGGIGNTIYF
DNA: TGTGCCAGCAGCTTAGTAGGAGGGATTGGAAACACCATATATTTT
V: TRBV7-8
size: -
J: TRBJ1-3
D: -

CDR3: CAWSTEGNQPQHF
DNA: TGTGCCTGGAGTACGGAGGGCAATCAGCCCCAGCATTTT
V: TRBV30
size: -
J: TRBJ1-5
D: -

CDR3: CASSQGLGDYGYTF
DNA: TGTGCCAGCAGCCAAGGGCTAGGGGACTATGGCTACACCTTC
V: TRBV3-1/TRBV3-2
size: once
J: TRBJ1-2
D: -

CDR3: CASSTDGRSGNTIYF
DNA: TGCGCCAGCAGTACTGATGGGCGCTCTGGAAACACCATATATTTT
V: TRBV5-1
size: -
J: TRBJ1-3
D: -

CDR3: CASSVADSHSAKNIQYF
DNA: TGTGCCAGCAGCGTAGCTGACAGTCACTCAGCCAAAAACATTCAGTACTTC
V: TRBV9
size: -
J: TRBJ2-4
D: -

CDR3: CASSYLSGGPEQFF
DNA: TGTGCCAGCAGTTATCTTAGCGGGGGGCCTGAGCAGTTCTTC
V: TRBV6-5
size: -
J: TRBJ2-1
D: TRBD2

CDR3: CASSERDFLMNFYGYTF
DNA: TGTGCCAGCAGTGAACGGGACTTCTTGATGAACTTCTATGGCTACACCTTC
V: TRBV6-1
size: -
J: TRBJ1-2
D: -

CDR3: CAISESAVPGYTF
DNA: TGTGCCATCAGTGAGTCGGCAGTCCCTGGCTACACCTTC
V: TRBV10-3
size: -
J: TRBJ1-2
D: -

CDR3: CAISEWGGTSTDTQYF
DNA: TGTGCCATCAGTGAGTGGGGGGGAACTAGCACAGATACGCAGTATTTT
V: TRBV10-3
size: -
J: TRBJ2-3
D: TRBD2

CDR3: CASSLRTGVGYTF
DNA: TGTGCCAGCAGCTTGCGGACAGGGGTTGGCTACACCTTC
V: TRBV5-5
size: -
J: TRBJ1-2
D: TRBD1

CDR3: CASSPRMETQYF
DNA: TGTGCCAGCTCACCTCGTATGGAGACCCAGTACTTC
V: TRBV18
size: -
J: TRBJ2-5
D: -

CDR3: CASSDSGYNEQFF
DNA: TGTGCCAGCAGTGATTCGGGCTACAATGAGCAGTTCTTC
V: TRBV2
size: -
J: TRBJ2-1
D: -

CDR3: CASSKWREGFQPQHF
DNA: TGTGCCAGCAGCAAATGGAGGGAGGGCTTCCAGCCCCAGCATTTT
V: TRBV21-1
size: -
J: TRBJ1-5
D: -

CDR3: CASSIGTTGLAGVSEQFF
DNA: TGTGCCAGTAGTATAGGAACGACCGGACTAGCGGGGGTGAGTGAGCAGTTCTTC
V: TRBV19
size: -
J: TRBJ2-1
D: TRBD2

CDR3: CASSLALLTGASPDNEQFF
DNA: TGTGCCAGCAGCTTAGCGCTGTTGACAGGGGCATCTCCCGACAATGAGCAGTTCTTC
V: TRBV7-2
size: -
J: TRBJ2-1
D: TRBD1

CDR3: CASSIPGELTYGYTF
DNA: TGTGCCAGCAGCATCCCAGGGGAATTAACCTATGGCTACACCTTC
V: TRBV7-8
size: -
J: TRBJ1-2
D: -

CDR3: CASSPDRLSPLHF
DNA: TGTGCCAGCAGCCCCGACAGACTTTCACCCCTCCACTTT
V: TRBV27
size: -
J: TRBJ1-6
D: -